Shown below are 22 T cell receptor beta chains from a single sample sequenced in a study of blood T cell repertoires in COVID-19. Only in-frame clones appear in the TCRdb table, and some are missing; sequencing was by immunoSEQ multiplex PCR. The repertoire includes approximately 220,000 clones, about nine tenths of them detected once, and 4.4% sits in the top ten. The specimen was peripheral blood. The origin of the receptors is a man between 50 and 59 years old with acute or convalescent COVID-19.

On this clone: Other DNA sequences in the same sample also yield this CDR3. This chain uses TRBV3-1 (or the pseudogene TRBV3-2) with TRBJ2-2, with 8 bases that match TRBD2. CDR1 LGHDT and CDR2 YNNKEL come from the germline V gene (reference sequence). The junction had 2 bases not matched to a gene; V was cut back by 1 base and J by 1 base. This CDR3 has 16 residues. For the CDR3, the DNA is TGTGCCAGCAGCCAAGGTCTAGCGGGGAACACCGGGGAGCTGTTTTTT. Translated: CASSQGLAGNTGELFF.

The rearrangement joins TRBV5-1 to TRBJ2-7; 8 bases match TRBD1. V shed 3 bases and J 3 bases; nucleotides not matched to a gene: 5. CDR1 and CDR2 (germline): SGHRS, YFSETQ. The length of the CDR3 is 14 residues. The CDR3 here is CASSWTGPHYEQYF. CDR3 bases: TGCGCCAGCAGCTGGACAGGGCCCCACTACGAGCAGTACTTC.

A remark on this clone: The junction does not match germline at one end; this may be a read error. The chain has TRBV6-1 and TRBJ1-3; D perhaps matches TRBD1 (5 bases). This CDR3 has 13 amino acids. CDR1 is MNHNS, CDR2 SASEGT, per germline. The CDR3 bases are TGTGCCAGCAGTGAAACAACAGGATCATACTCGAATTTT. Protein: CASSETTGSYSNF.

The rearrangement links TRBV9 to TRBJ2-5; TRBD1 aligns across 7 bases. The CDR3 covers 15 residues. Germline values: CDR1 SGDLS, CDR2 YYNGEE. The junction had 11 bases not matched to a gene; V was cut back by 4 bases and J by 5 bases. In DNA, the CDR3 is TGTGCCAGCAGCTTTGGGACAGCGCTTGGCGAGACCCAGTACTTC. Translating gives CASSFGTALGETQYF. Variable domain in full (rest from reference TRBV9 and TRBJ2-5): DSGVTQTPKHLITATGQRVTLRCSPRSGDLSVYWYQQSLDQGLQFLIQYYNGEERAKGNILERFSAQQFPDLHSELNLSSLELGDSALYFCASSFGTALGETQYFGPGTRLLVL.

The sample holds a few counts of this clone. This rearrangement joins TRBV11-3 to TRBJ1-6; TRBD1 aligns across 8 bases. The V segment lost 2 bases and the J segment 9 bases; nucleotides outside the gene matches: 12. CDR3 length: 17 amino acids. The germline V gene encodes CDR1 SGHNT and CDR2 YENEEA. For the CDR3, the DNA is TGTGCCAGCAGCTTACGCACTCCGGGACAGGTAAGTTCACCCCTCCACTTT. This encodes CASSLRTPGQVSSPLHF.

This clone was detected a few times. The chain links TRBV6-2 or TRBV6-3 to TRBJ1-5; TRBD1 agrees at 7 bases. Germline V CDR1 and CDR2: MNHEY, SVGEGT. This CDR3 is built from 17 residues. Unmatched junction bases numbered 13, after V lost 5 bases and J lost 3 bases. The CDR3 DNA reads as TGTGCCAGCAGTGCCCCGACAGGGACCGCATACAATCAGCCCCAGCATTTT. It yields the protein CASSAPTGTAYNQPQHF.

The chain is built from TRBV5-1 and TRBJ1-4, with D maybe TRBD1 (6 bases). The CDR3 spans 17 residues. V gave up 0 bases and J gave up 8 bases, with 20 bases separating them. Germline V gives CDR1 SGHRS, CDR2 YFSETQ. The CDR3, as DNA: TGCGCCAGCAGCTTGGAGCGCGGGGGCCCTCGCGGCGAAAAACTGTTTTTT. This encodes CASSLERGGPRGEKLFF.

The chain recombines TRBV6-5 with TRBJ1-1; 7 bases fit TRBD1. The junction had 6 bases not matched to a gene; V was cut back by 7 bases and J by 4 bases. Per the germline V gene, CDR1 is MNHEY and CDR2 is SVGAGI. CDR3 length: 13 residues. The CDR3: CASKRDRVTEAFF. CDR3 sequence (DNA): TGTGCCAGCAAGCGAGACAGGGTCACTGAAGCTTTCTTT.

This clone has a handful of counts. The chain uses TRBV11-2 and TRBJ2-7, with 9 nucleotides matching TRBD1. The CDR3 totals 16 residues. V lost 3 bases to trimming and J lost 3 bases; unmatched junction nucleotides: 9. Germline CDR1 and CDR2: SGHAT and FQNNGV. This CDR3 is CASSLVGQGYLYEQYF. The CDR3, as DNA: TGTGCCAGCAGCTTGGTAGGACAGGGGTACCTCTACGAGCAGTACTTC.

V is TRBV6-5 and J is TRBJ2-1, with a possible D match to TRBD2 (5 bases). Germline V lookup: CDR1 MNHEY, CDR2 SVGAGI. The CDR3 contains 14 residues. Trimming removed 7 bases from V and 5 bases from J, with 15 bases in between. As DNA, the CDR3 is TGTGCCAGCACTAGGGTTAGTAGCGACAATGAGCAGTTCTTC. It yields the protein CASTRVSSDNEQFF.

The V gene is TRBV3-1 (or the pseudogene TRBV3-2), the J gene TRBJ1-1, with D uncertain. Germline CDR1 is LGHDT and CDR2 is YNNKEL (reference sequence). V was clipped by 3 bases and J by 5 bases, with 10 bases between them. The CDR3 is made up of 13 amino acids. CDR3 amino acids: CASSQRGRTEAFF. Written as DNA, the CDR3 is TGTGCCAGCAGCCAGCGAGGGCGGACTGAAGCTTTCTTT.

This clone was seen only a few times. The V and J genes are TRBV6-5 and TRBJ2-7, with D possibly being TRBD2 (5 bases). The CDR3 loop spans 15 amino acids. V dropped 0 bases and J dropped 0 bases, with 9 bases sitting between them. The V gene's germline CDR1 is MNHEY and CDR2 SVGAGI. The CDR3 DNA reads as TGTGCCAGCAGTTACTCCGGGGTCAGCTCCTACGAGCAGTACTTC. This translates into CASSYSGVSSYEQYF.

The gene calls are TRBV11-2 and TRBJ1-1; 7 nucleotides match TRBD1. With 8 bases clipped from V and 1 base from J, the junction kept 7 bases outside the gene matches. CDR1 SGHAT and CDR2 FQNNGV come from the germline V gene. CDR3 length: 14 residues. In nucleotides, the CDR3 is TGTGCCAGCGGAAGAGACAGGGCGAACACTGAAGCTTTCTTT. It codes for CASGRDRANTEAFF.

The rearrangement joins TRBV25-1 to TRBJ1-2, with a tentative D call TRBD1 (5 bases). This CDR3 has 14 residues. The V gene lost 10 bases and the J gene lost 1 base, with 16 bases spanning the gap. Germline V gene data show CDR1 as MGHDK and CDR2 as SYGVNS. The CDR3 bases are TGTGCCACCTCGGGGGAGCTGAATAACTATGGCTACACCTTC. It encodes CATSGELNNYGYTF.

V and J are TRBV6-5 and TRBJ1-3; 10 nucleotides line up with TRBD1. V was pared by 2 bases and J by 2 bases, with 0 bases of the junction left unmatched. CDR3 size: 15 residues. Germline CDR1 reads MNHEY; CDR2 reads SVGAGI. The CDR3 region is CASSYDRGPGNTIYF. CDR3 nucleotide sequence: TGTGCCAGCAGTTACGACAGGGGGCCTGGAAACACCATATATTTT.

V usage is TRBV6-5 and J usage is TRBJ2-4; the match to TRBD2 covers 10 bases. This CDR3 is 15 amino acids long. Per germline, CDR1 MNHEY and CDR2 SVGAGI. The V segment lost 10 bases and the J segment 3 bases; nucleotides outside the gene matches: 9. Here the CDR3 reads CATYPASGGKNIQYF. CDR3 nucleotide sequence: TGTGCCACCTACCCAGCTAGCGGGGGCAAAAACATTCAGTACTTC.

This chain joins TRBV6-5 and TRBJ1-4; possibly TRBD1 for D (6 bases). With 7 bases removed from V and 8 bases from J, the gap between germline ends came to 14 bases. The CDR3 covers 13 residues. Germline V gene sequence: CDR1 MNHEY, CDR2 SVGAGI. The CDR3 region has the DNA TGTGCCAGCAAGAAGACAGGAGGAGAAAAACTGTTTTTT. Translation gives CASKKTGGEKLFF.

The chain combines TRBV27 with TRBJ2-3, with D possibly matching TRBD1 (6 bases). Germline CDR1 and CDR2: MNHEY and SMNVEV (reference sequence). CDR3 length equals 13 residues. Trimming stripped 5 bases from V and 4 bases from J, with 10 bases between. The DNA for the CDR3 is TGTGCCAGCAGTGCAGGGGTGTCAGATACGCAGTATTTT. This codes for CASSAGVSDTQYF.

The CDR3 spells CASSQSHRGTYEQYF. The CDR3 bases are TGTGCCAGCAGCCAGTCCCACAGGGGGACCTACGAGCAGTACTTC. This chain uses TRBV3-1 (or the pseudogene TRBV3-2) with TRBJ2-7; 8 bases are a match to TRBD1. CDR1 and CDR2 from the germline V gene are LGHDT and YNNKEL (reference sequence). Losses at the gene ends were 3 bases for V and 2 bases for J; bases not matched to a gene: 6. The CDR3 has 15 residues.

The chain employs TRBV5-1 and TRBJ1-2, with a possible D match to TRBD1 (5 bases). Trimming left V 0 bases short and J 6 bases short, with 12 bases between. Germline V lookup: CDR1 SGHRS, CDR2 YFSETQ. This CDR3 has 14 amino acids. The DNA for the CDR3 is TGCGCCAGCAGCTTGGAACAAGGGGTGGATGGCTACACCTTC. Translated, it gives CASSLEQGVDGYTF.

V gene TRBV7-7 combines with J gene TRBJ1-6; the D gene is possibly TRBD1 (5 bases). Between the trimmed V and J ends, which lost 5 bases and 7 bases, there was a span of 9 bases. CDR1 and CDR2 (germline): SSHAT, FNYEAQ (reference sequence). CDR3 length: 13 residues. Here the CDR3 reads CASSLGGNSPLHF. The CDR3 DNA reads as TGTGCCAGCAGCCTTGGGGGGAATTCACCCCTCCACTTT.

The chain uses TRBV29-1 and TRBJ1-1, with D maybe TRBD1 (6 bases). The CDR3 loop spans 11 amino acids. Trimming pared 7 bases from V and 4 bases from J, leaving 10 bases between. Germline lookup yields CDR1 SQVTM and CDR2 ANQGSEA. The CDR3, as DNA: TGCAGCGCAGGGGCCATCACTGAAGCTTTCTTT. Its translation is CSAGAITEAFF.